The TCR beta chain described here comes from a study of T cell responses to AZD1222 COVID-19 vaccine listed by TCRdb under 2021. With respect to the entire study: AZD1222 recipients with second doses at about 4 weeks or about 12 weeks were pooled, because spike-specific TCR depth and breadth did not differ between schedules. Enrollment into the trials was organized by age into subgroups of 18-55, 56-69 and 70-plus years, and those subgroups contained approximately 150, 30 and 60 TCR-sequenced participants, respectively. TCR sequencing covered roughly 230 trial participants: 200 to 220 given two doses of AZD1222 and approximately 25 given two doses of MenACWY control vaccine.

This clone was observed once. Its specific antigen is unknown. No base quality information exists; no much larger clone differs at one position. The CDR3 numbers 12 residues from cysteine through phenylalanine. The retained sequence is limited to the CDR3, 36 bases, with the frame set at the first base. Cut back by 4 bases and 5 bases, the V and J ends lie 9 bases apart. CDR1 and CDR2 are drawn from the germline V gene (reference sequence): SEHNR, FQNEAQ. Explained via the paper, the time point label denotes: baseline before first vaccination. Samples from vaccinated people were obtained from the UK trials COV001 and COV002, which included a single-blind randomized controlled phase 2/3 trial of AZD1222 (ChAdOx1 nCoV-19) in healthy adults. For TCRbeta chain sequencing, PBMC samples from trial participants were taken at day 0 and at day 28 after the second dose. The CDR3 regions of human TCRbeta chains were analyzed by immunosequencing. As for the authors' bioinformatics: TCRs in the repertoires were compared against a reference library of SARS-CoV-2-specific TCRs that had been generated with the MIRA antigen-specificity platform. Breadth meant the fraction of unique TCRs that were SARS-CoV-2-associated, whereas depth meant the fraction of total T cells that were SARS-CoV-2-associated. Using the MIRA data, each spike-specific TCR was mapped to the spike region that the TCR reacts to and placed in a CD4 or CD8 class. Log10-transformed breadth and depth values were compared by one-way ANOVA with Sidak's multiple comparisons tests. The clones in this table, taken by TCRdb from immuneACCESS, are in-frame only. Not every clone is retained; where verified, under half of the shortfall comes from an unresolved V gene, and the cause of the rest is unknown. The V and J calls and clone size come from that table; D and trimming were worked out from the DNA. The sample has about 100,000 clones on record, around nine tenths of them singletons. Roughly 17% of the sample is taken by the ten largest.

What the authors observed across the whole study: After two AZD1222 doses, both the breadth and the depth of spike-specific TCRs were significantly higher than at day 0 and than in MenACWY recipients. Reportedly, almost half of the unique spike-specific TCRs recognized epitopes lying outside the regions that are mutated in the B.1.351 and B.1.1.7 variants. Vaccine-associated CD4 TCRs spanned the whole spike protein, with dominant responses in regions 160-218 and 743-854. Because no day 14 peak-response samples were available, repertoires were characterized only after the peak T cell response. Most participants were white British and females outnumbered males, and the authors suggested that clonal diversity may have been underestimated. Only a handful of AZD1222 recipients were SARS-CoV-2 seropositive at baseline, limiting conclusions about previously exposed vaccinees. In the small 56-69-year group, the increase in depth fell short of significance, most likely because of low power.

Sequences were derived from peripheral blood, sampled on day 0 of AZD1222 vaccination. The V and J genes are TRBV7-9 and TRBJ2-7; the D gene is perhaps TRBD2, from 5 matching bases. The source of this sequence is an adult in good health. The CDR3 region has the sequence CASSSTADEQYF. Read as DNA, the sequence is TGTGCCAGCAGCTCAACAGCGGACGAGCAGTACTTC.